The rows below give T cell receptor beta chains drawn from one sample of a study of regulatory T cells in long-lasting Graves disease. TCRdb passed the multiplex PCR reads through MiXCR, listing each CDR3 protein once. The data show around 450,000 distinct CDR3 sequences, roughly a fifth seen once. The sequencing used peripheral blood mononuclear cells (PBMCs), collected when the disease was refractory, from a patient treated with antithyroid drugs. The receptors originated from a female donor with Graves disease. CDR3s include the opening cysteine and the closing phenylalanine or tryptophan. A D gene is named only where the DNA matches it firmly. Some rows have no size entry. The others give once, few or many, or a class for an expanded clone.

d_call j_call v_call clone_size cdr3_length cdr3_nt cdr3_aa
- TRBJ2-1 TRBV30 - 14 TGTGCCTGGAGTGTAGTCCGGGGGAACAATGAGCAGTTCTTC CAWSVVRGNNEQFF
- TRBJ2-1 TRBV11-1 - 11 TGTGCCAGCAGCTTAGGGTGGACGCAGTTCTTC CASSLGWTQFF
- TRBJ1-2 TRBV29-1 few 11 TGCAGCGTTGATGGGGGGGAGGGCTACACCTTC CSVDGGEGYTF
- TRBJ1-2 TRBV6-2/TRBV6-3 - 14 TGTGCCAGCAGTTACTCGAACGGGGACTATGGCTACACCTTC CASSYSNGDYGYTF
- TRBJ2-2 TRBV7-2 few 15 TGTGCCAGCAGCTTAAAGGCGGGACACACCGGGGAGCTGTTTTTT CASSLKAGHTGELFF
- TRBJ1-2 TRBV28 many 14 TGTGCCAGCAGTTTCCTAGGGACCGGCTGGGGCTACACCTTC CASSFLGTGWGYTF
- TRBJ1-5 TRBV2 - 11 TGTGCCAGCAGAGAGGATCAGCCCCAGCATTTT CASREDQPQHF
- TRBJ2-5 TRBV15 many 17 TGTGCCACCAGCCCACGCGACCCAGGGGGGGCCGGCGAGACCCAGTACTTC CATSPRDPGGAGETQYF
TRBD2 TRBJ2-5 TRBV11-2 many 16 TGTGCCAGCAGCTCCCGGAGGGAGGGAGACCAAGAGACCCAGTACTTC CASSSRREGDQETQYF
- TRBJ1-1 TRBV2 few 14 TGTGCCAGCAGTGGAGGTCGGGTGAACACTGAAGCTTTCTTT CASSGGRVNTEAFF
- TRBJ2-2 TRBV13 few 13 TGTGCCAGCAGCCCCGCTTGGACCGGGGAGCTGTTTTTT CASSPAWTGELFF
TRBD1 TRBJ1-1 TRBV20-1 few 13 TGCAGTGCTTTTAGGACAGGGGGCGGTGAAGCTTTCTTT CSAFRTGGGEAFF
- TRBJ2-2 TRBV2 many 13 TGTGCCAGCAGTCGGGGGCGGACCGGGGAGCTGTTTTTT CASSRGRTGELFF